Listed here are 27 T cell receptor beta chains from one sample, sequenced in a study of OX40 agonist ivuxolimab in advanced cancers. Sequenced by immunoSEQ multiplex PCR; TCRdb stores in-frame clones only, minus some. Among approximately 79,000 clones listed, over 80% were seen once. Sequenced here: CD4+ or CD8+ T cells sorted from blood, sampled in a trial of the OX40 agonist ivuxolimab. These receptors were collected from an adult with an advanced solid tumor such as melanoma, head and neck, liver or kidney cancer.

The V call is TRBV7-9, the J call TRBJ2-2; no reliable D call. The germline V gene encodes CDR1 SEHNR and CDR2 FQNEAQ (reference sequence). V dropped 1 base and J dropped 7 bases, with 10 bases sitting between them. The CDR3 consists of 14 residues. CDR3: CASSLGTQDGELFF. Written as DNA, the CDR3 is TGTGCCAGCAGCTTAGGGACGCAGGACGGGGAGCTGTTTTTT.

CDR3 in DNA: TGTGCTTCGGGGCAGGGGGGCTTAGCTAACTATGGCTACACCTTC. Residues: CASGQGGLANYGYTF. The V call is TRBV27, the J call TRBJ1-2; TRBD1 matches at 7 bases. This CDR3 contains 15 residues. Germline V gene data show CDR1 as MNHEY and CDR2 as SMNVEV (reference sequence).

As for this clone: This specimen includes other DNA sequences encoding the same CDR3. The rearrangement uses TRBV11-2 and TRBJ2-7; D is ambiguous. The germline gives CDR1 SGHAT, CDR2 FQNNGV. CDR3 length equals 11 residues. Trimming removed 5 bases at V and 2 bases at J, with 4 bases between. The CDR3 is CASSLPYEQYF. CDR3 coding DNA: TGTGCCAGCAGCCTTCCCTACGAGCAGTACTTC.

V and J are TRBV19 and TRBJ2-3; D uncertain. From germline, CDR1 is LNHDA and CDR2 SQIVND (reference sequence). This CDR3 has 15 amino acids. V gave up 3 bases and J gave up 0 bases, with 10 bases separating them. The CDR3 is CASSMVPDSTDTQYF. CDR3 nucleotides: TGTGCCAGTAGTATGGTTCCGGATAGCACAGATACGCAGTATTTT.

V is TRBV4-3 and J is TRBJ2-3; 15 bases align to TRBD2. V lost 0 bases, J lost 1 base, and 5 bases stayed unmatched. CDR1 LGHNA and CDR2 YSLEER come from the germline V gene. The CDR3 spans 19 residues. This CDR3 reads CASSQEWTSGGAGTDTQYF. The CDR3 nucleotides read TGCGCCAGCAGCCAAGAGTGGACTAGCGGGGGGGCCGGCACAGATACGCAGTATTTT.

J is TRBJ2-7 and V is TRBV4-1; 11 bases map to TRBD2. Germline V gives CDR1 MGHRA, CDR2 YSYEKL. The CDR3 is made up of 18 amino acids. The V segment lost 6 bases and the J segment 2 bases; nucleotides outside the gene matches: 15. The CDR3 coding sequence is TGCGCCAGCAGTCCATACTCTAGCGGGGGGTCATCCCCCTACGAGCAGTACTTC. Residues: CASSPYSSGGSSPYEQYF.

CDR3 loop: CASSQDQSGTSGGRQYF. The CDR3 DNA sequence: TGTGCCAGCAGCCAAGATCAATCCGGGACTAGCGGGGGGCGGCAGTACTTC. The chain combines TRBV4-2 with TRBJ2-7; 15 bases agree with TRBD2. The CDR3 extends over 17 amino acids. V was pared by 0 bases and J by 9 bases, with 9 bases of the junction left unmatched. Germline CDR1 LGHNA, CDR2 YNFKEQ.

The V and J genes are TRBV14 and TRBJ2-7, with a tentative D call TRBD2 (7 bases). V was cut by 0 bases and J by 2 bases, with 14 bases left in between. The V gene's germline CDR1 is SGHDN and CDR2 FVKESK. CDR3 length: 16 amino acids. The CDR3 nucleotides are TGTGCCAGCAGCCAAGATAGGCGGGGGCATGCCTACGAGCAGTACTTC. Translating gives CASSQDRRGHAYEQYF. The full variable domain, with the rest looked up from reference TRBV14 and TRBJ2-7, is EAGVTQFPSHSVIEKGQTVTLRCDPISGHDNLYWYRRVMGKEIKFLLHFVKESKQDESGMPNNRFLAERTGGTYSTLKVQPAELEDSGVYFCASSQDRRGHAYEQYFGPGTRLTVT.

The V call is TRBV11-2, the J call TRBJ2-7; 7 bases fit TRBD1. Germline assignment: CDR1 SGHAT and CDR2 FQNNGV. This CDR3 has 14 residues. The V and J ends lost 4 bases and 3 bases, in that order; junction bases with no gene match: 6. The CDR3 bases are TGTGCCAGCAGCTCAGGGGGACAGTACTACGAGCAGTACTTC. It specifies CASSSGGQYYEQYF.

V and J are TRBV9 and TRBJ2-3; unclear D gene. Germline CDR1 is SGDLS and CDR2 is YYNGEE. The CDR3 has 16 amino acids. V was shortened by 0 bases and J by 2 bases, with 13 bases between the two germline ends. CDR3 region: CASSVGAGPLTDTQYF. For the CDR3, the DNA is TGTGCCAGCAGCGTAGGGGCCGGGCCCCTCACAGATACGCAGTATTTT.

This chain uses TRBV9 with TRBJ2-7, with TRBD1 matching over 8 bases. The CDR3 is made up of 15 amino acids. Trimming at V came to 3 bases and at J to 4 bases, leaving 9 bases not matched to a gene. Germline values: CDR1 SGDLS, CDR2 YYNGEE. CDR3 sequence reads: CASSGDRGPWYEQYF. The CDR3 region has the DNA TGTGCCAGCAGCGGCGACAGGGGCCCCTGGTACGAGCAGTACTTC.

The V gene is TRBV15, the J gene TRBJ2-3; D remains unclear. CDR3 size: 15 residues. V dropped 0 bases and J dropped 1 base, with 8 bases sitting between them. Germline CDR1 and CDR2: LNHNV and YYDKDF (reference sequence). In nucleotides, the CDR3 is TGTGCCACCAGCAGAGATCCCCAGGGCACAGATACGCAGTATTTT. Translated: CATSRDPQGTDTQYF.

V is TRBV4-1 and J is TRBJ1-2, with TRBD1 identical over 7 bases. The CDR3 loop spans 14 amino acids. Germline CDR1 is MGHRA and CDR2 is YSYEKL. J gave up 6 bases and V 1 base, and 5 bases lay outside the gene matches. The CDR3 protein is CASSQVTGNHGYTF. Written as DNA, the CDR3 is TGCGCCAGCAGCCAAGTGACAGGGAACCATGGCTACACCTTC.

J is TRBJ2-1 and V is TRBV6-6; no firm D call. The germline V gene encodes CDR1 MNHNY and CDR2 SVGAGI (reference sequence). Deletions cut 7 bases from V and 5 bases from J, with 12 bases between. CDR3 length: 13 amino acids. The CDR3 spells CASTYSSNNEQFF. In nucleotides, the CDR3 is TGTGCCAGCACCTACTCGTCCAACAATGAGCAGTTCTTC.

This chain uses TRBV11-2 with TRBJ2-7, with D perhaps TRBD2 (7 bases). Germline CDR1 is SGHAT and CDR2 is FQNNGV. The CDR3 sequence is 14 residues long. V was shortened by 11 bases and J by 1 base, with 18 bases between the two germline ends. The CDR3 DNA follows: TGTGCCTCCCAAGGGGGAGGGGTATCCTACGAGCAGTACTTC. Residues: CASQGGGVSYEQYF.

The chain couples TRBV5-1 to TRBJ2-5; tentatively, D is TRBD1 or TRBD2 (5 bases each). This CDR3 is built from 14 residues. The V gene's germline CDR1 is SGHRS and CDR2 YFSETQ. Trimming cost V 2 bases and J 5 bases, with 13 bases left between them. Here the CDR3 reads CASSFEGRGETQYF. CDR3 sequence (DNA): TGCGCCAGCAGCTTTGAGGGTAGGGGTGAGACCCAGTACTTC.

CDR3 in amino acids: CATEQGELGNSPLHF. The CDR3 DNA reads as TGTGCCACCGAACAGGGGGAACTCGGGAATTCACCCCTCCACTTT. The chain employs TRBV5-5 and TRBJ1-6, with TRBD1 identical over 8 bases. J was trimmed by 7 bases and V by 9 bases; bases with no gene match: 12. The CDR3 is made up of 15 amino acids. Germline lookup yields CDR1 SGHKS and CDR2 YYEKEE (reference sequence).

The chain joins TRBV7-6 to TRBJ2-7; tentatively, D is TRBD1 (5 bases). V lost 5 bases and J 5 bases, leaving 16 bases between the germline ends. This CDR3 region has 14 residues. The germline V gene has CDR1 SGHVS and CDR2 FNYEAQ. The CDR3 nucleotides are TGTGCCAGCAGCCCCACAGGAACTCCCAACGAGCAGTACTTC. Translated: CASSPTGTPNEQYF.

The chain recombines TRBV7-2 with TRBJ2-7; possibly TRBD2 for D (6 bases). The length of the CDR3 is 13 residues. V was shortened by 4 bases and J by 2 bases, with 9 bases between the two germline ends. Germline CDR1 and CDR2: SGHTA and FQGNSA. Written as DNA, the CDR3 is TGTGCCAGCAGCTGGACTATTACCTACGAGCAGTACTTC. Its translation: CASSWTITYEQYF.

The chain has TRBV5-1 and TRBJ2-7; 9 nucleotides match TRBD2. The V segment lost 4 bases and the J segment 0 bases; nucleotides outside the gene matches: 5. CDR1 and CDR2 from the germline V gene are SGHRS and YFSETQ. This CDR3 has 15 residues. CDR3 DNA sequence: TGCGCCAGCAGCGTTAGCGGGGGCAGCTCCTACGAGCAGTACTTC. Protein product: CASSVSGGSSYEQYF.

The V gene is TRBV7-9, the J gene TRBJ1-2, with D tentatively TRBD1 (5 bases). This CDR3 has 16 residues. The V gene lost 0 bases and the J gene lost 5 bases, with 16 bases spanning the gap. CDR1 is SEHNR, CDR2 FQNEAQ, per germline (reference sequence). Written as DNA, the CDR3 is TGTGCCAGCAGCTTAGCGCTGGCGGGGGTGAGGTATGGCTACACCTTC. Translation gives CASSLALAGVRYGYTF.

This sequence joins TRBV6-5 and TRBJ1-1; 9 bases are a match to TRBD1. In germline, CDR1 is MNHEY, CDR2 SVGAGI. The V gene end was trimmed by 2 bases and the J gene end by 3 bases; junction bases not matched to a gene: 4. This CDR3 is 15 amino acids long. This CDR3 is CASSYLQGADTEAFF. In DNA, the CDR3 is TGTGCCAGCAGTTACCTACAGGGGGCGGACACTGAAGCTTTCTTT.

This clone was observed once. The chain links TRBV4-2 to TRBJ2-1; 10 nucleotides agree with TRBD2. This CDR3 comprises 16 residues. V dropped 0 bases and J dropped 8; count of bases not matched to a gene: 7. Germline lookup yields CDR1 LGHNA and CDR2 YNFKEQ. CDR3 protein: CASSQDLAGVQYEQFF. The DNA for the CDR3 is TGTGCCAGCAGCCAAGACCTAGCGGGGGTGCAGTATGAGCAGTTCTTC.

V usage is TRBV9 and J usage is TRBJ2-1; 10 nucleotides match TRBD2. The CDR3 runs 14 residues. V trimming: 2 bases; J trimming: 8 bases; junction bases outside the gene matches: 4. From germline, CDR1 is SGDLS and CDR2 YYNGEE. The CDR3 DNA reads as TGTGCCAGCAGCGTCCAAGGACTAGCGGATGAGCAGTTCTTC. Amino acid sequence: CASSVQGLADEQFF.

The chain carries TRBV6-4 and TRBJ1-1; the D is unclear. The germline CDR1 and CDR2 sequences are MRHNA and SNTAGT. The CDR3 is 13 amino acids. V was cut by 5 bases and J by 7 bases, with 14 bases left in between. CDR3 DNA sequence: TGTGCCAGCAGTCCCTTCGTCGGGAGTGAAGCTTTCTTT. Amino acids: CASSPFVGSEAFF.

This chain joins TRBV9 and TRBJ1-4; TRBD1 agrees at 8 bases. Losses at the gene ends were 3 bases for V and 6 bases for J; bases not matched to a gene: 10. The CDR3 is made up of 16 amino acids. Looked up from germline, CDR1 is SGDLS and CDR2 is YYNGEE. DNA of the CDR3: TGTGCCAGCAGCGAGGAGGACAGGGATCCGGATGAAAAACTGTTTTTT. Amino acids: CASSEEDRDPDEKLFF.

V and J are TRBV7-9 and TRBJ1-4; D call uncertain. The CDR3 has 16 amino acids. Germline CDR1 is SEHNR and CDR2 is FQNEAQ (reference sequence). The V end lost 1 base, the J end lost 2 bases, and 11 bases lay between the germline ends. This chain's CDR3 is CASSLEGGVTNEKLFF. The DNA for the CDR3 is TGTGCCAGCAGCTTAGAGGGCGGGGTGACTAATGAAAAACTGTTTTTT. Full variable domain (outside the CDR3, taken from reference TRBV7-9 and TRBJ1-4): DTGVSQNPRHKITKRGQNVTFRCDPISEHNRLYWYRQTLGQGPEFLTYFQNEAQLEKSRLLSDRFSAERPKGSFSTLEIQRTEQGDSAMYLCASSLEGGVTNEKLFFGSGTQLSVL.